Shown below are 4 T cell receptor beta chains from a single sample sequenced in a study of OX40 agonist ivuxolimab in advanced cancers. This table comes from immunoSEQ multiplex PCR, and its TCRdb copy is limited to in-frame clones, with some not included. This sample has about 72,000 clones, with 80% to 90% found just once. The material sequenced was CD4+ or CD8+ T cells sorted from blood, taken in a trial of the OX40 agonist ivuxolimab. Receptor source: an adult with an advanced solid tumor such as melanoma, head and neck, liver or kidney cancer.

The CDR3 loop reads CASSPGQGISYEQYF. DNA of the CDR3: TGTGCCAGCTCACCAGGACAGGGTATCTCCTACGAGCAGTACTTC. The chain combines TRBV18 with TRBJ2-7; 8 bases agree with TRBD1. CDR3 length equals 15 residues. V was pared by 2 bases and J by 0 bases, with 3 bases of the junction left unmatched. Germline lookup yields CDR1 KGHSH and CDR2 LQKENI.

The chain carries TRBV5-6 and TRBJ2-1, with 10 bases fitting TRBD2. The CDR3 has 18 residues. After removal of 5 bases from V and 5 bases from J, the junction contained 16 bases not matched to a gene. Germline lookup yields CDR1 SGHDT and CDR2 YYEEEE. The CDR3 sequence is CASRSRRSASGGHNEQFF. CDR3 coding DNA: TGTGCCAGCAGATCCCGACGATCGGCTAGCGGGGGCCACAATGAGCAGTTCTTC.

This rearrangement joins TRBV6-5 to TRBJ1-5; D gene ambiguous. The CDR3 has 12 residues. Germline V CDR1 and CDR2: MNHEY, SVGAGI. Trimming took 6 bases from V and 5 from J, leaving 8 bases between them. Here the CDR3 reads CASSPLYQPQHF. The CDR3, as DNA: TGTGCCAGCAGCCCTCTTTATCAGCCCCAGCATTTT.

The rearrangement joins TRBV28 to TRBJ2-3; 12 bases are shared with TRBD2. V lost 6 bases, J lost 5 bases, and 6 bases stayed unmatched. Germline lookup yields CDR1 MDHEN and CDR2 SYDVKM. The CDR3 consists of 15 residues. The CDR3 bases are TGTGCCAGCAGCTTGACTAGCGGGAGTGGAGATACGCAGTATTTT. Encoded protein: CASSLTSGSGDTQYF.